This T cell receptor beta chain was identified during a study of memory CD4+ T cells and cytomegalovirus serostatus. CDR3 length equals 14 residues. Unmatched junction bases numbered 6, after V lost 7 bases and J lost 5 bases. CDR1 and CDR2 from the germline V gene are SEHNR and FQNEAQ (reference sequence). Sequenced by immunoSEQ multiplex PCR; TCRdb stores in-frame clones only, minus some. Of over 35,000 clones in the sample, under 80% were seen once. The sort gate was single viable CD3+CD4+CD8-CD45RO+ cells for memory CD4+ T cells. The chain is built from TRBV7-9 and TRBJ1-1, with TRBD1 identical over 11 bases. The receptor comes from an adult in good health and CMV-seronegative. Input material: memory CD4+ T cells from blood. The CDR3 sequence is CASTFRDRGTEAFF. CDR3 DNA: TGTGCCAGCACCTTCCGGGACAGGGGGACTGAAGCTTTCTTT.